This T cell receptor (beta chain) appears in the sequencing data of a study of metastatic and nonmetastatic thyroid tumors. Study summary: The authors compared repertoires across blood and tumor or nodule tissue from malignant and benign thyroid patients.

In the original workflow: Differences in CDR3 between clinicopathological groups were drawn on to build a classifier intended to discriminate distant-metastatic papillary thyroid cancer patients. TCRdb re-called clones from the PCR reads using MiXCR. These V and J calls originate from TCRdb's pipeline instead of the authors' own analysis. The repertoire holds roughly 71,000 clones, with 18% as singletons. Study results and caveats: It was reported that TCR beta diversity was significantly higher in malignant thyroid tumors than benign nodules, in blood and tumor.

Germline V gene data show CDR1 as MNHNS and CDR2 as SASEGT. The V and J ends lost 5 bases and 11 bases respectively, with 12 bases between them. There are 11 residues in the CDR3. This clone was seen ten or more times. What it recognizes is unknown. Every patient underwent thyroid surgery untreated. The receptor was derived from a female donor with papillary thyroid cancer or a benign thyroid nodule (not recorded which). Some clones in this sample may be carry-over from other donors' samples. The genes are TRBV6-1 and TRBJ1-1; tentative D call: TRBD1 (6 bases). The sample was blood. The CDR3 loop reads CASSTRTDAFF. CDR3 in DNA: TGTGCCAGCAGTACCCGGACAGACGCTTTCTTT.